A single TCR beta chain is shown here with its context. The target of this receptor is not known. No clone much larger than this one lies a single base away; base qualities are absent. CDR1 and CDR2 are read off the germline V gene as SGHRS and YFSETQ. Trimming takes 5 bases from V and 4 bases from J, and the germline ends sit 9 bases apart. Including the terminal cysteine and phenylalanine, the CDR3 comprises 12 residues. Only the CDR3 DNA stays, 36 bases, in frame from base 1. TCRbeta CDR3 regions were amplified from genomic DNA using the immunoSEQ Assay, a bias-controlled multiplex PCR. From the authors' description of their analysis: Within the assay, amplification of reference gene primers was used to estimate how many nucleated cells each sample contained. To quantify the absolute abundance of each unique TCRbeta CDR3 rearrangement, sequence reads were collapsed and filtered. For each sample, productive Simpson clonality was calculated as the square root of Simpson's diversity index over productive rearrangements. The clones in this table, taken by TCRdb from immuneACCESS, are in-frame only. Not every clone is retained; where verified, under half of the shortfall comes from an unresolved V gene, and the cause of the rest is unknown. Clone size and the V and J calls come from that table; the DNA yielded D and trimming. Recorded for this sample are around 200,000 clones; approximately 90% of them occurred a single time. Of the sample, 5.9% falls within the top ten clones.

The sample is drawn from a study of blood T cell repertoires in COVID-19 (dated by TCRdb to 2018 to 2020). The study in broad terms: Collaborator samples came from the United States, Italy and Spain and covered acute and convalescent phases of COVID-19. The prospective study material was composed of cDNA or gDNA derived from T cells, B-cell-depleted T cells, or PBMCs. A de-identified subject ID, COVID-19 status, age in years and sex were almost always included in the sample metadata. The repertoires were made available in a free public database intended to serve as a resource for research on the immune response to SARS-CoV-2. The samples were drawn from the first 160 participants of the ongoing ImmuneRACE study and from about 1,200 subjects provided by 6 global collaborators. Where available, HLA class I and class II types were obtained from metadata supplied by the sample provider rather than from assay-based typing. Subjects who had been exposed to COVID-19, were actively infected with it, or had recovered from it provided the deeply sampled blood TCRbeta repertoires that made up the dataset.

Overall study outcomes, separate from this receptor: How much clinical and demographic metadata was included differed by source and by participant, and the metadata was provided uncurated.

The collaborating institutions used their own protocols to collect whole blood in K2EDTA tubes. For TCRbeta analysis, collaborators shipped samples as frozen whole blood, isolated PBMCs, or DNA extracted from either of those sample types. This TCR was sampled from a man at least 80 years old with acute or convalescent COVID-19. Specimen: peripheral blood. The V and J segments used are TRBV5-1 and TRBJ1-2; the D gene assignment is ambiguous. The nucleotide sequence is given as TGCGCCAGCAGTCGGGGAATCTATGGCTACACCTTC. Its translation is CASSRGIYGYTF.